The T cell receptor beta chain under discussion was sequenced for a study of cytomegalovirus exposure and HLA in healthy donors. Study-wide points: Investigators reported 164 TCR beta chains as tied to cytomegalovirus.

The protocol was immunoSEQ multiplex PCR, while the TCRdb copy is restricted to in-frame clones and leaves out a portion. Of tens of thousands of clones listed, approximately 85% are singletons. The approximately 120-subject validation cohort, separate from the roughly 670-subject first cohort, included the donors. The CDR3 covers 17 residues. The trim removed 3 bases at V and 5 bases at J, leaving 6 bases unmatched. Germline CDR1 and CDR2: KGHSH and LQKENI. A word on this clone: The target antigen is unknown.

The gene calls are TRBV18 and TRBJ2-1; 14 bases agree with TRBD2. This TCR derives from a woman aged 25-40 years in good health and CMV-seronegative. The source material was PBMCs. The CDR3 DNA follows: TGTGCCAGCTCACCGCGACTAGCGGGAGGGGTGCACAATGAGCAGTTCTTC. The encoded protein is CASSPRLAGGVHNEQFF.